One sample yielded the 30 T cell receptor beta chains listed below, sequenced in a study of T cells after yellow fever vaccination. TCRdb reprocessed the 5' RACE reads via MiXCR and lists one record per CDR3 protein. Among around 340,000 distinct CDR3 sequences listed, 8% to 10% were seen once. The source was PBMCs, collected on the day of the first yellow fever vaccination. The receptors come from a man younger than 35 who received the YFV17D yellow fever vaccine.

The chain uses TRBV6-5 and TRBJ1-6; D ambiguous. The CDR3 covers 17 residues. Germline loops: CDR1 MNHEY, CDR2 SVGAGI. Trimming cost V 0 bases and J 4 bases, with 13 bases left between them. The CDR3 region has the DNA TGTGCCAGCAGTTACTCGAAGATTCCACCATATAATTCACCCCTCCACTTT. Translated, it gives CASSYSKIPPYNSPLHF.

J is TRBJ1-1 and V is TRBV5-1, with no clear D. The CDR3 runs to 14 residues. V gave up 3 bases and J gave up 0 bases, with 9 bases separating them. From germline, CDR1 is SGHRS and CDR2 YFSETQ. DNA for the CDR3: TGCGCCAGCAGCTGGCAGACCTTGAACACTGAAGCTTTCTTT. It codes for CASSWQTLNTEAFF.

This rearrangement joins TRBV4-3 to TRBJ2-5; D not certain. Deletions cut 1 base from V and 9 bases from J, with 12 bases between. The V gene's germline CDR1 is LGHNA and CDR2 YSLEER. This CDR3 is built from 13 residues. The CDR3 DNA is TGCGCCAGCAGCCAAGGGGGTTTCTCGTCCCAGTACTTC. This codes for CASSQGGFSSQYF.

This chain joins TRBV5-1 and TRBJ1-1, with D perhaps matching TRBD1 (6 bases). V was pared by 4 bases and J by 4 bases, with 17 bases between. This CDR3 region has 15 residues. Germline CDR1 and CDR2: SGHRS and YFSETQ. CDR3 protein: CASSHGQGRVTEAFF. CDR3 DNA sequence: TGCGCCAGCAGCCACGGTCAGGGGAGGGTCACTGAAGCTTTCTTT.

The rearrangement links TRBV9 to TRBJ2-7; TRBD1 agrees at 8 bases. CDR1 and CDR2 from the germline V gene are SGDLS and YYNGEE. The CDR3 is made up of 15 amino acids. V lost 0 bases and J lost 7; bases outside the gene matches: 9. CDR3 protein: CASSVAYQGAWEQYF. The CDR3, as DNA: TGTGCCAGCAGCGTAGCTTACCAGGGGGCGTGGGAGCAGTACTTC.

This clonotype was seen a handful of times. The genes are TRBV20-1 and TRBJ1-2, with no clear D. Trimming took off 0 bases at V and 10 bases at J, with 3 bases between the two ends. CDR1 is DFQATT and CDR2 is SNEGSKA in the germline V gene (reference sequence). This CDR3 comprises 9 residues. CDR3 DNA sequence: TGCAGTGCTAGAGATGCCTACACCTTC. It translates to CSARDAYTF.

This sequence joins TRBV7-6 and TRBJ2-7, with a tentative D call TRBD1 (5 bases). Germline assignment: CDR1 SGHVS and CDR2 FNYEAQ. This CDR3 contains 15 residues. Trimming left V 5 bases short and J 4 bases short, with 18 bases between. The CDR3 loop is CASSILGPLSYEQYF. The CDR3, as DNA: TGTGCCAGCAGCATCCTGGGGCCATTGTCTTACGAGCAGTACTTC.

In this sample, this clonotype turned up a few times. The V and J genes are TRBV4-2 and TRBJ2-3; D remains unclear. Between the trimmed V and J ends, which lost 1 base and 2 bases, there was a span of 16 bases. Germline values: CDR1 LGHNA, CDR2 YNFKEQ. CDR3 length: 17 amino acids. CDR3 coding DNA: TGTGCCAGCAGCCAAGCTATTTCCGCAGGATACACAGATACGCAGTATTTT. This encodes CASSQAISAGYTDTQYF.

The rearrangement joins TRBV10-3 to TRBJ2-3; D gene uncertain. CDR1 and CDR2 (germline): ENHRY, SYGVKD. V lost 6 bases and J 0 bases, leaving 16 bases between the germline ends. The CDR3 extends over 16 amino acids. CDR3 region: CAISLGKEFSTDTQYF. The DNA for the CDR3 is TGTGCCATCAGCCTCGGAAAGGAGTTCAGCACAGATACGCAGTATTTT.

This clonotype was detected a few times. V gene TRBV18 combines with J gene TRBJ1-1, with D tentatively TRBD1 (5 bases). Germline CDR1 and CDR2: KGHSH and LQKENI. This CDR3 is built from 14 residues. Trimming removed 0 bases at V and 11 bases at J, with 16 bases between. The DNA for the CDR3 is TGTGCCAGCTCACCACCGTCGCAGCCACGGGGGGCTTTCTTT. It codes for CASSPPSQPRGAFF.

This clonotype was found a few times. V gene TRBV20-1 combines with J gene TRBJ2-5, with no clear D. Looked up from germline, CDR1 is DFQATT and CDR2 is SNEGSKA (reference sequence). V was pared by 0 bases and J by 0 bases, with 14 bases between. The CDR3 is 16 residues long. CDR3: CSARDKEWTYQETQYF. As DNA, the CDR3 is TGCAGTGCTAGAGACAAGGAATGGACGTACCAAGAGACCCAGTACTTC.

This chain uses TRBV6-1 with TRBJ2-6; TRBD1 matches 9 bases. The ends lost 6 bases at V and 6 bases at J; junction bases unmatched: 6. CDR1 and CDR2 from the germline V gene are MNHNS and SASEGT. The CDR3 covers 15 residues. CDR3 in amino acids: CASRFTGGTANVLTF. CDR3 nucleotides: TGTGCCAGCAGGTTCACAGGGGGCACGGCCAACGTCCTGACTTTC.

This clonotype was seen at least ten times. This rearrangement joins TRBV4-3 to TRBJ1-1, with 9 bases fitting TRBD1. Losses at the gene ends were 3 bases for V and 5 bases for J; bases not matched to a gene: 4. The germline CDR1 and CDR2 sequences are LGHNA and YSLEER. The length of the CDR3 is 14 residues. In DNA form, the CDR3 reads TGCGCCAGCAGCCAGGACAGGGGTGTAACTGAAGCTTTCTTT. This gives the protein CASSQDRGVTEAFF.

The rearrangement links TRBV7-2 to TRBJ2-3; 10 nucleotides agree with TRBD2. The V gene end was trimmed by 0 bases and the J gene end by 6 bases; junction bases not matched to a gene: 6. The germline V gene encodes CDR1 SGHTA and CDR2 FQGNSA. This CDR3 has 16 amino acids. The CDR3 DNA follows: TGTGCCAGCAGCTTAGCCCAGCGGGGGGGTGGGGATACGCAGTATTTT. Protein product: CASSLAQRGGGDTQYF.

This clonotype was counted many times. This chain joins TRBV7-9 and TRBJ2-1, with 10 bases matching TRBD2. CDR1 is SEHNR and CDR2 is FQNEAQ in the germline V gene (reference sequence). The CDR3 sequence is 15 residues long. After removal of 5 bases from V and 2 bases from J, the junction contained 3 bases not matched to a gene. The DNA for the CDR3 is TGTGCCAGCAGCCTGAGCGGGGGGGCCTACAATGAGCAGTTCTTC. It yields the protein CASSLSGGAYNEQFF.

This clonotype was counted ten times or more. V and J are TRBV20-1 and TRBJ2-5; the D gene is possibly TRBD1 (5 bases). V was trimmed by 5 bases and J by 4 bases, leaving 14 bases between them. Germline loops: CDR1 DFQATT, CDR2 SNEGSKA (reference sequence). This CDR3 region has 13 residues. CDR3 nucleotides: TGCAGTGCTCCGATTCAGGGCGGAGAGACCCAGTACTTC. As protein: CSAPIQGGETQYF.

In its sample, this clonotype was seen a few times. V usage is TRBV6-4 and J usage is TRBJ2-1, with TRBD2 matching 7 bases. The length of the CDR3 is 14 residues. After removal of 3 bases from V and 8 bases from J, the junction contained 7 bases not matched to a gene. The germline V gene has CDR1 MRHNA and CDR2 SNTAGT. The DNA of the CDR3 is TGTGCCAGCAGTGATGGGGGGGAGGGCCATGAGCAGTTCTTC. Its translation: CASSDGGEGHEQFF.

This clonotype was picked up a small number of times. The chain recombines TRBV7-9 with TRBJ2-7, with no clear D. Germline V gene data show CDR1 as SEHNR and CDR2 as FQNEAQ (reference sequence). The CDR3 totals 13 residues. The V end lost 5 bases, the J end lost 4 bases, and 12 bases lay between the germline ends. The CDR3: CASSTPAGYEQYV. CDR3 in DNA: TGTGCCAGCAGCACCCCCGCTGGATACGAGCAGTACGTC.

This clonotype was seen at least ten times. The CDR3 spells CASSLGDLDTQYF. CDR3 sequence (DNA): TGTGCCAGCAGCTTAGGCGACCTAGATACGCAGTATTTT. The gene calls are TRBV7-2 and TRBJ2-3, with D uncertain. The CDR3 has 13 amino acids. Trimming cost V 1 base and J 5 bases, with 7 bases left between them. In germline, CDR1 is SGHTA, CDR2 FQGNSA.

The CDR3 DNA is TGTGCCAGCAGAAAACAGGCGGAGAACACTGAAGCTTTCTTT. Translation: CASRKQAENTEAFF. This chain connects TRBV6-4 to TRBJ1-1; D is perhaps TRBD1 (5 bases). Trimming cost V 6 bases and J 1 base, with 12 bases left between them. The CDR3 totals 14 residues. The germline V gene encodes CDR1 MRHNA and CDR2 SNTAGT.

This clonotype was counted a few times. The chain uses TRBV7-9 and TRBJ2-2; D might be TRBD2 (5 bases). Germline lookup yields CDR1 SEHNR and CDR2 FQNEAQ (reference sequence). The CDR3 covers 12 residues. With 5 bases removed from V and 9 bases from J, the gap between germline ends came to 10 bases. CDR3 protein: CASSPRTRELFF. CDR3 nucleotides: TGTGCCAGCAGCCCTAGGACTCGGGAGCTGTTTTTT.

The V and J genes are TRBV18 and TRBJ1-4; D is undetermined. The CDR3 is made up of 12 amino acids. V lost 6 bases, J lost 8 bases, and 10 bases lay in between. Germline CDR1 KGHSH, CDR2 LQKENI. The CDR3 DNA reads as TGTGCCAGCTCTCAGGCAGGCGAAAAACTGTTTTTT. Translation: CASSQAGEKLFF.

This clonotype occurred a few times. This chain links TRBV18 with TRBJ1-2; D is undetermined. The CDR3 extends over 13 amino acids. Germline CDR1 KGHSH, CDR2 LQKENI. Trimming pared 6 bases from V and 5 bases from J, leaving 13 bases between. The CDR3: CASSSGSQYGYTF. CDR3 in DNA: TGTGCCAGCTCTTCCGGCAGCCAGTATGGCTACACCTTC.

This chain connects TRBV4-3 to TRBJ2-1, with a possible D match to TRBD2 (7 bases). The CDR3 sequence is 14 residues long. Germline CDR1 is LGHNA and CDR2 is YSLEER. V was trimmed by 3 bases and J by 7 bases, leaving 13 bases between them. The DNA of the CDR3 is TGCGCCAGCAGCCATAGAGGGGGGGAGAATGAGCAGTTCTTC. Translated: CASSHRGGENEQFF.

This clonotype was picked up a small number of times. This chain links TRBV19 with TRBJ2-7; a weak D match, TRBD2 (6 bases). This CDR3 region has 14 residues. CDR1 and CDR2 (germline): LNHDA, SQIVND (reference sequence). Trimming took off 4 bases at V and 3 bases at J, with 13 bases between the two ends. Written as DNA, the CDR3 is TGTGCCAGTAGTACCTCCCCGACTAGCTACGAGCAGTACTTC. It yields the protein CASSTSPTSYEQYF.

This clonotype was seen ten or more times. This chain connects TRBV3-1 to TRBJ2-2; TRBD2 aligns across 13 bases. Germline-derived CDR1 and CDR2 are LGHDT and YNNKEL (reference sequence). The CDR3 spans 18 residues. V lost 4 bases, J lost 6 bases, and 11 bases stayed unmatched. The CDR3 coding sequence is TGTGCCAGCAGCCCGCCCCTACTAGCGGGGGGGCTCGCCGGGGAGCTGTTTTTT. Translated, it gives CASSPPLLAGGLAGELFF.

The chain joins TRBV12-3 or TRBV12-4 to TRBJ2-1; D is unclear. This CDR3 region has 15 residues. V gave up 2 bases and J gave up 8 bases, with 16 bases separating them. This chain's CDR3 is CASSLNTGQVHEQFF. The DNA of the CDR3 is TGTGCCAGCAGTTTAAATACCGGCCAGGTCCATGAGCAGTTCTTC.

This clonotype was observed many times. For the CDR3, the DNA is TGTGCCAGCAGCCCTTCGGTCTCAGGATTTCGGGGACAGGAGAACACTGAAGCTTTCTTT. As protein: CASSPSVSGFRGQENTEAFF. The V call is TRBV11-1, the J call TRBJ1-1, with 8 bases fitting TRBD1. CDR1 is SGHAT and CDR2 is FQDESV in the germline V gene (reference sequence). The CDR3 loop spans 20 amino acids. Trimming at V came to 5 bases and at J to 1 base, leaving 21 bases not matched to a gene.

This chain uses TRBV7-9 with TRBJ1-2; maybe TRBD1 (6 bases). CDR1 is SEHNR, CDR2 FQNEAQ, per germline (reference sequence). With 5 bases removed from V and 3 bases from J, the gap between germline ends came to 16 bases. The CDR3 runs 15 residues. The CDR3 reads CASSGGAAWDYGYTF. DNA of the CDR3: TGTGCCAGCAGCGGGGGGGCAGCATGGGACTATGGCTACACCTTC.

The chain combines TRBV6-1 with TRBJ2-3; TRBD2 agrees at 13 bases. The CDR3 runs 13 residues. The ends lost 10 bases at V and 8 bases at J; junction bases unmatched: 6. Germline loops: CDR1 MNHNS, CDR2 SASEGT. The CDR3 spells CATVRLAGGTQYF. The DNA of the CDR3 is TGTGCCACCGTCCGACTAGCGGGAGGTACGCAGTATTTT.